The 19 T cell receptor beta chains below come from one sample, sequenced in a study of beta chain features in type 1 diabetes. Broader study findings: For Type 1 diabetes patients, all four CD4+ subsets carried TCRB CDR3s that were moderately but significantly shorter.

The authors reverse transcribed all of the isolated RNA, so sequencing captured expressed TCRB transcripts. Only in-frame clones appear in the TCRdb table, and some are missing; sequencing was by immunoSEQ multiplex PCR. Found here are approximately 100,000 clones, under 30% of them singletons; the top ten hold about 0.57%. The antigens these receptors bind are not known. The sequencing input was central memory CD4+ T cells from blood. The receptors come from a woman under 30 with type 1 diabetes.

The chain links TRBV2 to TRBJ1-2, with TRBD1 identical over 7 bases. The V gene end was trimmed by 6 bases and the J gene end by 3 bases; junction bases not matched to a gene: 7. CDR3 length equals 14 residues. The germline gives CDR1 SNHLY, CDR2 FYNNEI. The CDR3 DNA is TGTGCCAGCAGGGACAGGCCTAGCTACTATGGCTACACCTTC. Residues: CASRDRPSYYGYTF.

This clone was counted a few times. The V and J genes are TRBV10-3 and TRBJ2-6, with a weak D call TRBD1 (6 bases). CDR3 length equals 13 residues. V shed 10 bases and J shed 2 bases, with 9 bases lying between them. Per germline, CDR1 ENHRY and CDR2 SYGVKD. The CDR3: CATRGPGANVLTF. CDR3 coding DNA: TGTGCCACCAGGGGCCCTGGGGCCAACGTCCTGACTTTC.

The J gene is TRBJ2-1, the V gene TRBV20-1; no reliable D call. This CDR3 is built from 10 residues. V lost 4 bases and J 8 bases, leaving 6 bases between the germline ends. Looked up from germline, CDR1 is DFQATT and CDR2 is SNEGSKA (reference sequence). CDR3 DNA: TGCAGTGCTATTCGTGATGAGCAGTTCTTC. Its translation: CSAIRDEQFF.

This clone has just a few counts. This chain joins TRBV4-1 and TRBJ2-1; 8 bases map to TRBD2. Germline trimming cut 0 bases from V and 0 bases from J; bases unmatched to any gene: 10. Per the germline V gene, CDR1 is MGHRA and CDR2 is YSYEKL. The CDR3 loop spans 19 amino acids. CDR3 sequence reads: CASSQDLGGRSRSYNEQFF. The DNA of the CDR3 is TGCGCCAGCAGCCAAGATCTTGGCGGGAGGTCTCGCTCCTACAATGAGCAGTTCTTC.

As DNA, the CDR3 is TGTGCCACCAAGACAGGGTTCTCTGAAGCTTTCTTT. Translating it yields CATKTGFSEAFF. This chain links TRBV28 with TRBJ1-1; TRBD1 agrees at 7 bases. Losses at the gene ends were 10 bases for V and 6 bases for J; bases not matched to a gene: 8. The CDR3 totals 12 residues. CDR1 is MDHEN, CDR2 SYDVKM, per germline.

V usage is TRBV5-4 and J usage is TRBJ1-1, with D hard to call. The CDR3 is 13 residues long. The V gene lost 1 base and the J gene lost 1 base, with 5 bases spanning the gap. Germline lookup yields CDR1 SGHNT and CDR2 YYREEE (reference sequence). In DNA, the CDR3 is TGTGCCAGCAGCTTGCAGAAGAACACTGAAGCTTTCTTT. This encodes CASSLQKNTEAFF.

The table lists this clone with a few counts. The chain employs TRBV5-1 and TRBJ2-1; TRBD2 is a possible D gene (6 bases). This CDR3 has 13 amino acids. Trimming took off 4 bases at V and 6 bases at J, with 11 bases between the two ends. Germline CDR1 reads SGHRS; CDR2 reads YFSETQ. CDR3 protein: CASSVTRVNEQFF. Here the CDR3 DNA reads TGCGCCAGCAGCGTGACTAGGGTCAATGAGCAGTTCTTC.

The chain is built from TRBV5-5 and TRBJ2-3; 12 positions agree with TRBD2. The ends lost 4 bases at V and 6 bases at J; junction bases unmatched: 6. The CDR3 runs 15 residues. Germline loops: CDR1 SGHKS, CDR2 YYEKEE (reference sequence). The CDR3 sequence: CASSRTSGMGDTQYF. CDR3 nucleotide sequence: TGTGCCAGCAGCCGGACTAGCGGGATGGGGGATACGCAGTATTTT. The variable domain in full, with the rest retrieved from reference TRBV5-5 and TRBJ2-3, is DAGVTQSPTHLIKTRGQQVTLRCSPISGHKSVSWYQQVLGQGPQFIFQYYEKEERGRGNFPDRFSARQFPNYSSELNVNALLLGDSALYLCASSRTSGMGDTQYFGPGTRLTVL.

CDR3 bases: TGTGCCAGCAGCTTAAGGCAGGGGTCGGAGACCCAGTACTTC. Its protein product is CASSLRQGSETQYF. The rearrangement uses TRBV7-8 and TRBJ2-5, with a possible D match to TRBD1 (6 bases). CDR1 SGHVS and CDR2 FQNEAQ come from the germline V gene. CDR3 size: 14 residues. Between the trimmed V and J ends, which lost 2 bases and 5 bases, there was a span of 12 bases.

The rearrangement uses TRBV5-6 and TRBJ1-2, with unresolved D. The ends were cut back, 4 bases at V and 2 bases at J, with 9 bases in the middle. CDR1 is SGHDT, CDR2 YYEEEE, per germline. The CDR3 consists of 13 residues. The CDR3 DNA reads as TGTGCCAGCAGCCTTGACTTCAACTATGGCTACACCTTC. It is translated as CASSLDFNYGYTF.

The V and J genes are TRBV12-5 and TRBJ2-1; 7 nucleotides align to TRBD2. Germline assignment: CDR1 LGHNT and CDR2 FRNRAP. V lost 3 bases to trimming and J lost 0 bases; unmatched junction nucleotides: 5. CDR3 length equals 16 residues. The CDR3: CASGLGASGSYNEQFF. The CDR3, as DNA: TGTGCTAGTGGTTTAGGGGCTAGCGGCTCCTACAATGAGCAGTTCTTC.

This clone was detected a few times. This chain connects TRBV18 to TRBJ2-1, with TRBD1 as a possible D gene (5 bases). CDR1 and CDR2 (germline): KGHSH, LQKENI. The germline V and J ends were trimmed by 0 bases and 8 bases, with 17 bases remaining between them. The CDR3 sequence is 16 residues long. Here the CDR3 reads CASSPPGRPSIDEQFF. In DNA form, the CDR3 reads TGTGCCAGCTCACCACCGGGGCGGCCTTCCATCGATGAGCAGTTCTTC.

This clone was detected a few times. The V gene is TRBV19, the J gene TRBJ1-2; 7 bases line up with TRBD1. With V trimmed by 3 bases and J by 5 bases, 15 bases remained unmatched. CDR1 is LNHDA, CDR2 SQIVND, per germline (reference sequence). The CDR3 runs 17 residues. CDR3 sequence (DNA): TGTGCCAGTAGTATTCACGGACGGACAGGTTCTGGGTATGGCTACACCTTC. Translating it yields CASSIHGRTGSGYGYTF.

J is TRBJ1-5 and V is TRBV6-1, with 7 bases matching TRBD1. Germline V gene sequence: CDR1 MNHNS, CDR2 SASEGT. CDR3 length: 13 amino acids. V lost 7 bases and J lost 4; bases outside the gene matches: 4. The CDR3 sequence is CASNLQGNQPQHF. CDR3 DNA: TGTGCCAGCAACTTACAGGGGAATCAGCCCCAGCATTTT.

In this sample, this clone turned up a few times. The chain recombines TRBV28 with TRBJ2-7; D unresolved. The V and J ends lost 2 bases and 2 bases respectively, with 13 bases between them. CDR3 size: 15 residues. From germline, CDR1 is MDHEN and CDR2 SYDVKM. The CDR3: CASSLVAGPTYEQYF. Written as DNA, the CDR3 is TGTGCCAGCAGTTTAGTTGCAGGTCCGACCTACGAGCAGTACTTC.

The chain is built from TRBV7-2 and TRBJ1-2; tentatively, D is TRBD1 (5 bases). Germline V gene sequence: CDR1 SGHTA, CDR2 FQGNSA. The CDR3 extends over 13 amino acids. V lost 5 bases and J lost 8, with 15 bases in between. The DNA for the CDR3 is TGTGCCAGCAGCGCGCTGGGCAGGGAAGGCTACACCTTC. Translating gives CASSALGREGYTF.

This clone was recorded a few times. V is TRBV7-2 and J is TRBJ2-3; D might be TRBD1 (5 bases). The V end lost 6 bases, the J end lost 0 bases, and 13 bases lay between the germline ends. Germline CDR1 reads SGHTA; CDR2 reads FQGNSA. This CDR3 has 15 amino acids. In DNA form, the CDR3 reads TGTGCCAGCAGATTCAGTGGGGCTAGCACAGATACGCAGTATTTT. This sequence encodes CASRFSGASTDTQYF.

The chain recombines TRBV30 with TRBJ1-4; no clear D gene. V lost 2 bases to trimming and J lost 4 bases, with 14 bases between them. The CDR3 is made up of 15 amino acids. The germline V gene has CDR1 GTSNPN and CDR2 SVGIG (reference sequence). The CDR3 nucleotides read TGTGCCTGGAGTTCCCCGACGGGTGGTAATGAAAAACTGTTTTTT. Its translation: CAWSSPTGGNEKLFF. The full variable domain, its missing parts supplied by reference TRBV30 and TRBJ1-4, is SQTIHQWPATLVQPVGSPLSLECTVEGTSNPNLYWYRQAAGRGLQLLFYSVGIGQISSEVPQNLSASRPQDRQFILSSKKLLLSDSGFYLCAWSSPTGGNEKLFFGSGTQLSVL.

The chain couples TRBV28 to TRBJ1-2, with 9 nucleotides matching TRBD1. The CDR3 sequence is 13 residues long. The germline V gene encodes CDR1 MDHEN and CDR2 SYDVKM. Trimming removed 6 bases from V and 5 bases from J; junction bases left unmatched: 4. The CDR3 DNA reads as TGTGCCAGCAGGTTACAGGGGGCGTATGGCTACACCTTC. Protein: CASRLQGAYGYTF.